The T cell receptor (beta chain) described here comes from a study of human T cells and chemical hapten exposure. Study-wide findings and caveats: No shift was seen in TCRs above 1 in 1000 frequency with DPC sensitization.

MiXCR was run by TCRdb on the RACE reads, yielding one entry per CDR3 protein. This sample has under 450,000 distinct CDR3 sequences; roughly 5% occur once, and the top ten carry under 2.5%. This CDR3 spans 13 amino acids. The germline V and J ends were trimmed by 7 bases and 6 bases, with 15 bases remaining between them. The time point is: patch test 1, 2 weeks after DPC sensitization. Treatment given: therapeutic diphenylcyclopropenone sensitization with weekly scalp DPC. Each patch-test visit's blood sample preceded patch application. This clonotype was counted only a few times. The antigen remains unidentified.

The receptor comes from a woman aged 45 to 65 with alopecia areata. Some clones in this sample may be carry-over from other donors' samples. The sample was whole blood, taken in connection with sensitization to the hapten diphenylcyclopropenone (DPC). J is TRBJ1-1 and V is TRBV12-3 or TRBV12-4, with a possible D match to TRBD1 (5 bases). CDR3 region: CASTLLQGAEAFF. In DNA form, the CDR3 reads TGTGCCAGCACCTTGCTCCAGGGTGCTGAAGCTTTCTTT.